This T cell receptor (beta chain) is drawn from a study of T cells after yellow fever vaccination. Findings of the study overall: Primary-vaccination clones mostly resurfaced post-booster (less than 98% CD4, just under 90% CD8). A weaker secondary response peaked on day 5, the primary on day 15.

It was through 5'RACE template switching that TCR cDNA was made, with a universal primer site and UMIs added. MiXCR was run by TCRdb on the 5' RACE reads, yielding one entry per CDR3 protein. The sample holds approximately 240,000 distinct CDR3 sequences; approximately 3.6% are singletons and the top ten take around 19%. This clonotype was found many times. Its matching antigen is unknown. Germline values: CDR1 SGHVS, CDR2 FQNEAQ. The CDR3 spans 17 residues. V was trimmed by 2 bases and J by 8 bases, leaving 24 bases between them. The specimen was PBMCs, collected 15 days after the yellow fever booster vaccination. The source is a man younger than 30 who received the YFV17D yellow fever vaccine. This chain joins TRBV7-8 and TRBJ1-2; D is perhaps TRBD1 (5 bases). The CDR3 DNA reads TGTGCCAGCAGCTTAAGTAGGAGAGCTAGGGGACTGGTCGGCTACACCTTC. This sequence encodes CASSLSRRARGLVGYTF.